Each of the 27 T cell receptor beta chains below was sequenced from the same sample in a study of T-cell reconstitution after alpha-beta-depleted transplantation in children. Library preparation (for TCRbeta) was performed with unique molecular identifiers. TCRdb passed the PCR reads through MiXCR, listing each CDR3 protein once. The repertoire holds fewer than 750,000 distinct CDR3 sequences, with 25% to 30% as singletons. Here the sequenced sample was PBMCs, taken before TCRalphabeta/CD19-depleted stem cell transplant. The receptors come from a boy younger than two with Wiskott-Aldrich syndrome, due to receive a stem cell transplant.

J is TRBJ2-7 and V is TRBV10-3, with D unclear. CDR3 length: 15 residues. V gave up 0 bases and J gave up 3 bases, with 12 bases separating them. The germline V gene encodes CDR1 ENHRY and CDR2 SYGVKD. CDR3 bases: TGTGCCATCAGTGAGTCGTCGGGTCTCAGCTACGAGCAGTACTTC. This codes for CAISESSGLSYEQYF.

There are a few counts of this clonotype. The CDR3 spells CASSYGTQETQYF. As DNA, the CDR3 is TGTGCCAGCAGTTACGGTACCCAAGAGACCCAGTACTTC. This sequence joins TRBV6-5 and TRBJ2-5; no reliable D call. In germline, CDR1 is MNHEY, CDR2 SVGAGI. V lost 2 bases and J lost 1, with 5 bases in between. This CDR3 is 13 amino acids long.

This clonotype was observed a handful of times. This sequence joins TRBV10-3 and TRBJ1-5; unclear D gene. The CDR3 is 16 residues long. V dropped 2 bases and J dropped 1 base, with 12 bases sitting between them. Germline V gene sequence: CDR1 ENHRY, CDR2 SYGVKD. CDR3 coding DNA: TGTGCCATCAGTGAGGAACGGCCGGGGAGCAATCAGCCCCAGCATTTT. Its translation: CAISEERPGSNQPQHF.

This clonotype showed up just a few times. The CDR3 loop reads CASSTDGRGRYF. CDR3 sequence (DNA): TGTGCCAGCAGTACTGACGGCCGAGGTCGGTATTTT. The chain recombines TRBV12-3 or TRBV12-4 with TRBJ2-3; the D is unclear. This CDR3 comprises 12 residues. Trimming shortened V by 5 bases and J by 14 bases, and 17 bases separated the two germline ends.

The V gene is TRBV9, the J gene TRBJ2-5; 7 bases map to TRBD2. J gave up 5 bases and V 1 base, and 11 bases lay outside the gene matches. CDR3 length equals 16 residues. CDR1 is SGDLS and CDR2 is YYNGEE in the germline V gene. The CDR3 DNA is TGTGCCAGCAGCGTATCGTCTCTAGCGGCAAGGGAGACCCAGTACTTC. It yields the protein CASSVSSLAARETQYF.

V gene TRBV5-6 combines with J gene TRBJ2-7; tentatively, D is TRBD2 (5 bases). The CDR3 spans 12 residues. Trimming removed 0 bases at V and 5 bases at J, with 6 bases between. Looked up from germline, CDR1 is SGHDT and CDR2 is YYEEEE. CDR3 amino acids: CASSLGRHEQYF. CDR3 nucleotides: TGTGCCAGCAGCTTGGGGAGGCACGAGCAGTACTTC.

This clonotype was counted between two and nine times. The rearrangement joins TRBV28 to TRBJ1-5, with 7 nucleotides matching TRBD1. Trimming cost V 3 bases and J 7 bases; bases outside gene matches: 15. Germline loops: CDR1 MDHEN, CDR2 SYDVKM. The CDR3 totals 17 residues. The CDR3 loop reads CASSLNPGQKLGQPQHF. The CDR3 nucleotides are TGTGCCAGCAGTTTGAATCCGGGACAGAAATTGGGACAGCCCCAGCATTTT.

This chain connects TRBV5-1 to TRBJ2-5; possibly TRBD1 or TRBD2 for D (6 bases each). V lost 1 base, J lost 5 bases, and 12 bases lay in between. Germline V lookup: CDR1 SGHRS, CDR2 YFSETQ. This CDR3 has 14 residues. The CDR3 region is CASSLQLGGETQYF. The DNA for the CDR3 is TGCGCCAGCAGCTTGCAACTAGGGGGGGAGACCCAGTACTTC.

This clonotype occurred a few times. This rearrangement joins TRBV13 to TRBJ1-2; D gene uncertain. Germline CDR1 reads PRHDT; CDR2 reads FYEKMQ (reference sequence). V lost 1 base and J lost 8, with 20 bases in between. The CDR3 runs 16 residues. The CDR3 protein is CASSLVIHGVEKGYTF. As DNA, the CDR3 is TGTGCCAGCAGCTTAGTGATCCACGGAGTGGAGAAAGGCTACACCTTC.

In this sample, this clonotype turned up a few times. The chain uses TRBV11-2 and TRBJ2-3; TRBD2 matches 8 bases. In germline, CDR1 is SGHAT, CDR2 FQNNGV. V dropped 4 bases and J dropped 2; count of bases not matched to a gene: 8. The CDR3 loop spans 16 amino acids. CDR3 sequence (DNA): TGTGCCAGCAGCTCGGGCGGGAGGACTGACACAGATACGCAGTATTTT. It specifies CASSSGGRTDTDTQYF.

This clonotype has only a few counts. The genes are TRBV7-2 and TRBJ2-3; D perhaps matches TRBD2 (6 bases). The V gene lost 6 bases and the J gene lost 3 bases, with 13 bases spanning the gap. CDR1 is SGHTA and CDR2 is FQGNSA in the germline V gene. The CDR3 loop spans 14 amino acids. CDR3 protein: CASRAVGRTDTQYF. The CDR3 DNA sequence: TGTGCCAGCAGGGCCGTAGGGAGGACAGATACGCAGTATTTT. Complete variable domain (other parts from reference TRBV7-2 and TRBJ2-3): GAGVSQSPSNKVTEKGKDVELRCDPISGHTALYWYRQSLGQGLEFLIYFQGNSAPDKSGLPSDRFSAERTGGSVSTLTIQRTQQEDSAVYLCASRAVGRTDTQYFGPGTRLTVL.

The chain couples TRBV20-1 to TRBJ2-1; TRBD2 matches at 9 bases. The germline V gene has CDR1 DFQATT and CDR2 SNEGSKA (reference sequence). The CDR3 is 16 residues long. With V trimmed by 0 bases and J by 6 bases, 9 bases remained unmatched. CDR3 nucleotides: TGCAGTGCTAGAGAGCCGCTAGCGGGATCTCGCAATGAGCAGTTCTTC. Translation: CSAREPLAGSRNEQFF.

In this sample, this clonotype turned up a few times. V usage is TRBV6-1 and J usage is TRBJ2-7, with D maybe TRBD1 (5 bases). The CDR3 extends over 12 amino acids. Germline V CDR1 and CDR2: MNHNS, SASEGT. Trimming took 6 bases from V and 5 from J, leaving 11 bases between them. The CDR3 loop is CASSAGWNEQYF. In DNA form, the CDR3 reads TGTGCCAGCAGCGCAGGGTGGAACGAGCAGTACTTC.

This clonotype was detected only a few times. The chain combines TRBV20-1 with TRBJ2-7; 8 bases map to TRBD1. Germline V gives CDR1 DFQATT, CDR2 SNEGSKA (reference sequence). The CDR3 is 11 amino acids. The junction had 2 bases not matched to a gene; V was cut back by 4 bases and J by 6 bases. The CDR3 DNA reads TGCAGTGCTATGGACAGGGTCGAGCAGTACTTC. This gives the protein CSAMDRVEQYF.

This clonotype was recorded a few times. The V and J genes are TRBV10-3 and TRBJ2-1; TRBD2 aligns across 10 bases. Germline V CDR1 and CDR2: ENHRY, SYGVKD. The V segment lost 8 bases and the J segment 8 bases; nucleotides outside the gene matches: 18. CDR3 length equals 17 residues. CDR3 bases: TGTGCCATCTCCAAAGCGGCTAGCGGGAGCGGTGGGGATGAGCAGTTCTTC. It encodes CAISKAASGSGGDEQFF.

The chain employs TRBV5-1 and TRBJ2-3; 10 bases agree with TRBD1. The CDR3 has 16 residues. Germline V gives CDR1 SGHRS, CDR2 YFSETQ. The trim removed 3 bases at V and 5 bases at J, leaving 9 bases unmatched. CDR3 DNA sequence: TGCGCCAGCAGCTGGGGAGCGGGACAGGGGCGAGATACGCAGTATTTT. Amino acids: CASSWGAGQGRDTQYF.

This sequence joins TRBV12-3 or TRBV12-4 and TRBJ2-1; TRBD2 aligns across 7 bases. The CDR3 has 13 amino acids. The V segment lost 5 bases and the J segment 9 bases; nucleotides outside the gene matches: 7. CDR3 in DNA: TGTGCCAGCAGTCCCGGACTAGTGGGTGAGCAGTTCTTC. It codes for CASSPGLVGEQFF.

This chain joins TRBV3-1 and TRBJ2-1; 7 nucleotides line up with TRBD2. Germline CDR1 reads LGHDT; CDR2 reads YNNKEL (reference sequence). The CDR3 spans 16 residues. The V segment lost 2 bases and the J segment 2 bases; nucleotides outside the gene matches: 6. The CDR3, as DNA: TGTGCCAGCAGCCAAACCGCTAGCGGAACCTACAATGAGCAGTTCTTC. Translating it yields CASSQTASGTYNEQFF.

This clonotype came up a few times. The chain carries TRBV20-1 and TRBJ2-2, with TRBD1 as a possible D gene (5 bases). CDR3 size: 13 residues. The V and J ends lost 4 bases and 5 bases respectively, with 11 bases between them. The V gene's germline CDR1 is DFQATT and CDR2 SNEGSKA (reference sequence). DNA of the CDR3: TGCAGTGCTACCGCAGGGTGGACCGGGGAGCTGTTTTTT. It is translated as CSATAGWTGELFF.

The V call is TRBV6-1, the J call TRBJ2-7; 13 bases are a match to TRBD2. V gave up 7 bases and J gave up 7 bases; unmatched junction bases: 13. Germline CDR1 MNHNS, CDR2 SASEGT. There are 16 residues in the CDR3. CDR3 region: CASKPQPRLAGGEQYF. DNA for the CDR3: TGTGCCAGCAAGCCCCAACCGAGACTAGCGGGAGGTGAGCAGTACTTC.

The chain is built from TRBV4-1 and TRBJ2-1; D is perhaps TRBD2 (5 bases). The germline CDR1 and CDR2 sequences are MGHRA and YSYEKL. This CDR3 contains 14 residues. V was clipped by 4 bases and J by 8 bases, with 15 bases between them. CDR3 protein: CASSPPLALDEQFF. The DNA of the CDR3 is TGCGCCAGCAGCCCCCCCCTAGCTTTAGATGAGCAGTTCTTC.

This clonotype was recorded a few times. The rearrangement joins TRBV5-1 to TRBJ2-1, with 7 bases fitting TRBD2. V lost 4 bases, J lost 9 bases, and 10 bases stayed unmatched. Germline CDR1 SGHRS, CDR2 YFSETQ. The CDR3 extends over 14 amino acids. The DNA of the CDR3 is TGCGCCAGCAGCCTAGGTCGACTAGCTACTGAGCAGTTCTTC. Its translation is CASSLGRLATEQFF. The complete variable domain, with remaining parts taken from reference TRBV5-1 and TRBJ2-1, reads KAGVTQTPRYLIKTRGQQVTLSCSPISGHRSVSWYQQTPGQGLQFLFEYFSETQRNKGNFPGRFSGRQFSNSRSEMNVSTLELGDSALYLCASSLGRLATEQFFGPGTRLTVL.

This clonotype was seen repeatedly, ten times or more. V and J are TRBV12-3 or TRBV12-4 and TRBJ2-1; TRBD2 matches 11 bases. This CDR3 has 15 amino acids. The J segment lost 2 bases and the V segment lost 6 bases, leaving 3 bases of the junction unmatched. The CDR3 here is CASRLAGGTYNEQFF. CDR3 bases: TGTGCCAGCAGGCTAGCGGGAGGCACCTACAATGAGCAGTTCTTC.

This clonotype has only a few counts. V gene TRBV20-1 combines with J gene TRBJ2-4, with TRBD1 identical over 9 bases. The CDR3 extends over 14 amino acids. CDR1 is DFQATT, CDR2 SNEGSKA, per germline (reference sequence). Germline trimming cut 6 bases from V and 1 base from J; bases unmatched to any gene: 4. This chain's CDR3 is CSASGQGAKNIQYF. The CDR3 region has the DNA TGCAGTGCCTCCGGACAGGGGGCCAAAAACATTCAGTACTTC.

This chain joins TRBV20-1 and TRBJ1-4, with TRBD1 matching over 7 bases. The junction had 13 bases not matched to a gene; V was cut back by 3 bases and J by 0 bases. Germline V gene sequence: CDR1 DFQATT, CDR2 SNEGSKA (reference sequence). The CDR3 length is 18 residues. CDR3 DNA sequence: TGCAGTGCTAGTCTCAAACAGGGGCTCTATGCAACTAATGAAAAACTGTTTTTT. Translating it yields CSASLKQGLYATNEKLFF.

This rearrangement joins TRBV27 to TRBJ2-1, with 9 bases fitting TRBD2. The trim removed 3 bases at V and 5 bases at J, leaving 8 bases unmatched. CDR3 length: 16 residues. Germline CDR1 MNHEY, CDR2 SMNVEV (reference sequence). The CDR3 is CASSFIGSGRDNEQFF. The DNA for the CDR3 is TGTGCCAGCAGTTTTATTGGTAGCGGGAGAGACAATGAGCAGTTCTTC.

The gene calls are TRBV20-1 and TRBJ1-1; TRBD1 aligns across 8 bases. CDR1 is DFQATT and CDR2 is SNEGSKA in the germline V gene (reference sequence). This CDR3 comprises 12 residues. CDR3 in DNA: TGCAGCCCAGGGGGCCTGGGGACTGAAGCTTTCTTT. This translates into CSPGGLGTEAFF.